Below, one T cell receptor (beta chain) is given with its context. Its antigen is undetermined. Here immunoSEQ multiplex PCR was the method, and the copy in TCRdb shows in-frame clones only, minus some. This table has 25,000 to 35,000 clones, around 93% appearing once. The CDR3 runs to 15 residues. In germline, CDR1 is MNHEY, CDR2 SMNVEV (reference sequence). V gave up 2 bases and J gave up 4 bases, with 12 bases separating them. The data stem from a study of multiple sclerosis patients with progressive multifocal leukoencephalopathy. Study summary: Longitudinal control samples came from natalizumab-treated multiple sclerosis patients without PML. Study conclusions and caveats: Clones expanded at PML were already present before and during natalizumab.

Time point specified: before natalizumab initiation. All patients had prior interferon beta, and all PML patients were female. T0 refers to blood drawn before natalizumab was first infused. V usage is TRBV27 and J usage is TRBJ2-1; D is undetermined. The sample comprised PBMCs. The receptor's source is a young man with multiple sclerosis. CDR3 loop: CASSLRAVSYNEQFF. The CDR3 coding sequence is TGTGCCAGCAGTTTACGGGCAGTCTCATACAATGAGCAGTTCTTC.